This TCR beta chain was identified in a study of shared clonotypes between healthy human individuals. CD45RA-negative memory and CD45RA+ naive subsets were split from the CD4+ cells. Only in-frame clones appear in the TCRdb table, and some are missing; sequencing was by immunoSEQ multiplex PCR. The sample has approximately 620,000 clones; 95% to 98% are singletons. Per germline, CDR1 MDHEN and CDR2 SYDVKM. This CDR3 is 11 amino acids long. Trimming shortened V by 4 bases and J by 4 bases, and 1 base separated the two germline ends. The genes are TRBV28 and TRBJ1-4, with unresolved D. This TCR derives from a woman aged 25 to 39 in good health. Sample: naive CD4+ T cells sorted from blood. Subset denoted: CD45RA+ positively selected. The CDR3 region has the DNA TGTGCCAGCAGTTATAATGAAAAACTGTTTTTT. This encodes CASSYNEKLFF.